This entry is about one T cell receptor (beta chain). Its antigen is unidentified. This sample is part of a study of CXCR3-negative and CXCR3-positive naive CD8 T cells. Study conclusions and caveats: Naive cells that were CXCR3-positive had more hydrophobic TRB CDR3s (compared with CXCR3-negative naive cells). For memory CD8+ cells diversity was much lower, but both naive subsets had comparably high diversity.

Germline assignment: CDR1 LNHNV and CDR2 YYDKDF (reference sequence). This CDR3 spans 15 amino acids. TRB cDNA was prepared as libraries by UMI-labeled 5' RACE. Each CDR3 protein gets one entry in TCRdb, which reprocessed the 5' RACE reads and gives no DNA. In all, the sample yields roughly 90,000 distinct CDR3 sequences. The rearrangement uses TRBV15 and TRBJ1-2; with no DNA, the TCRdb D assignment of TRBD1 cannot be verified. The sequenced sample consisted of naive CXCR3- CD8+ T cells from blood. Subset indicated: CD45RO-CCR7+CD27+CD95- naive CD8+ T cells lacking CXCR3 (TNR3-). This receptor was identified in a human donor in good health. Some clones in this sample may be carry-over from other donors' samples. The CDR3 protein is CATSRTNGDGYGYTF. The full variable domain, completed using reference TRBV15 and TRBJ1-2, is DAMVIQNPRYQVTQFGKPVTLSCSQTLNHNVMYWYQQKSSQAPKLLFHYYDKDFNNEADTPDNFQSRRPNTSFCFLDIRSPGLGDTAMYLCATSRTNGDGYGYTFGSGTRLTVV.